A selection of T cell receptor beta chains follows, all from one sample in a study of cytomegalovirus exposure and HLA in healthy donors. Using immunoSEQ multiplex PCR, the repertoire was profiled, and TCRdb retains in-frame clones only, with some absent. The sample contains around 150,000 clones, 75% to 85% of which appear only once. What was sequenced was PBMCs. The receptor set was obtained from a man aged 45-65 years in good health and CMV-seronegative. CDR3s include the opening cysteine and the closing phenylalanine or tryptophan. D genes are given only for firm matches. Size is omitted from some rows. Given values are once, few, many or a class for expanded clones.

abundance: NA; j_gene: TRBJ2-5; v_gene: TRBV5-1; d_gene: NA; CDR3aa: CASSLVGVLGETQYF; CDR3nt: TGCGCCAGCAGCTTGGTCGGAGTACTGGGAGAGACCCAGTACTTC
abundance: once; j_gene: TRBJ2-7; v_gene: TRBV5-1; d_gene: NA; CDR3aa: CASSLHREGYEQYF; CDR3nt: TGCGCCAGCAGCCTACACAGGGAAGGGTACGAGCAGTACTTC
abundance: few; j_gene: TRBJ2-5; v_gene: TRBV7-9; d_gene: TRBD1; CDR3aa: CASSSPDRGYEAQYF; CDR3nt: TGTGCCAGCAGCTCCCCAGACAGGGGGTACGAGGCCCAGTACTTC
abundance: NA; j_gene: TRBJ1-1; v_gene: TRBV19; d_gene: NA; CDR3aa: CASSTLTGLRKNTEAFF; CDR3nt: TGTGCCAGTAGTACCCTAACCGGTCTCAGGAAAAACACTGAAGCTTTCTTT
abundance: NA; j_gene: TRBJ2-3; v_gene: TRBV5-1; d_gene: TRBD2; CDR3aa: CATRTSGGTDTQYF; CDR3nt: TGCGCCACCCGGACTAGCGGGGGGACAGATACGCAGTATTTT
abundance: NA; j_gene: TRBJ1-4; v_gene: TRBV5-1; d_gene: TRBD1; CDR3aa: CASRPPGQTGEKLFF; CDR3nt: TGCGCCAGCAGGCCGCCGGGACAGACGGGTGAAAAACTGTTTTTT
abundance: NA; j_gene: TRBJ2-3; v_gene: TRBV6-1; d_gene: NA; CDR3aa: CASSESGGVIDTQYF; CDR3nt: TGTGCCAGCAGTGAATCCGGCGGGGTGATAGATACGCAGTATTTT
abundance: once; j_gene: TRBJ2-2; v_gene: TRBV5-1; d_gene: NA; CDR3aa: CASSLEGESGELFF; CDR3nt: TGCGCCAGCAGCTTGGAAGGGGAAAGCGGGGAGCTGTTTTTT
abundance: few; j_gene: TRBJ1-2; v_gene: TRBV5-6; d_gene: TRBD1; CDR3aa: CASSLVGTGPGANYGYTF; CDR3nt: TGTGCCAGCAGCTTGGTAGGGACAGGGCCCGGCGCTAACTATGGCTACACCTTC
abundance: NA; j_gene: TRBJ2-2; v_gene: TRBV21-1; d_gene: NA; CDR3aa: CASSKVGRGSLCRNAGELFF; CDR3nt: NA
abundance: NA; j_gene: TRBJ1-2; v_gene: TRBV19; d_gene: NA; CDR3aa: CASSTLGGAWGYTF; CDR3nt: TGTGCCAGTTCTACCTTAGGGGGGGCGTGGGGCTACACCTTC
abundance: once; j_gene: TRBJ2-5; v_gene: TRBV30; d_gene: NA; CDR3aa: CAWSRGRQETQYF; CDR3nt: TGTGCCTGGAGTAGAGGGCGCCAAGAGACCCAGTACTTC
abundance: few; j_gene: TRBJ2-2; v_gene: TRBV5-4; d_gene: NA; CDR3aa: CASSPGTPNTGELFF; CDR3nt: TGTGCCAGCAGCCCCGGGACACCGAACACCGGGGAGCTGTTTTTT
abundance: NA; j_gene: TRBJ2-1; v_gene: TRBV5-1; d_gene: TRBD2; CDR3aa: CASSLGLASDNEQFF; CDR3nt: TGCGCCAGCAGCTTGGGACTAGCGAGTGACAATGAGCAGTTCTTC
abundance: NA; j_gene: TRBJ2-7; v_gene: TRBV28; d_gene: NA; CDR3aa: CASSLSGVYEQYF; CDR3nt: TGTGCCAGCAGTTTATCGGGGGTCTACGAGCAGTACTTC
abundance: NA; j_gene: TRBJ1-1; v_gene: TRBV2; d_gene: NA; CDR3aa: CASRSISGSTEAFF; CDR3nt: TGTGCCAGTAGGTCGATCTCGGGGAGCACTGAAGCTTTCTTT
abundance: NA; j_gene: TRBJ1-5; v_gene: TRBV19; d_gene: NA; CDR3aa: CASSNSQGQNQPQHF; CDR3nt: TGTGCCAGTAGTAATTCGCAGGGTCAAAATCAGCCCCAGCATTTT
abundance: few; j_gene: TRBJ2-7; v_gene: TRBV5-4; d_gene: TRBD2; CDR3aa: CASSLDGGREPYEQYF; CDR3nt: TGTGCCAGCAGCTTGGACGGCGGGAGGGAACCCTACGAGCAGTACTTC
abundance: NA; j_gene: TRBJ1-4; v_gene: TRBV9; d_gene: NA; CDR3aa: CASSVGQTTNEKLFF; CDR3nt: TGTGCCAGCAGCGTAGGGCAGACAACTAATGAAAAACTGTTTTTT
abundance: NA; j_gene: TRBJ2-1; v_gene: TRBV2; d_gene: TRBD2; CDR3aa: CASKLLAGDHEQFF; CDR3nt: TGTGCCAGCAAACTACTAGCGGGAGATCATGAGCAGTTCTTC
abundance: NA; j_gene: TRBJ1-2; v_gene: TRBV20-1; d_gene: NA; CDR3aa: CSASGFYGYTF; CDR3nt: TGCAGTGCGTCAGGGTTCTATGGCTACACCTTC
abundance: once; j_gene: TRBJ2-3; v_gene: TRBV5-1; d_gene: NA; CDR3aa: CASSLAGIPDTQYF; CDR3nt: TGCGCCAGCAGCTTGGCCGGGATCCCAGATACGCAGTATTTT
abundance: NA; j_gene: TRBJ1-1; v_gene: TRBV5-1; d_gene: TRBD1; CDR3aa: CASSLNDRGSSEAFF; CDR3nt: TGCGCCAGCAGCTTGAATGACAGGGGCTCTTCTGAAGCTTTCTTT
abundance: NA; j_gene: TRBJ2-7; v_gene: TRBV7-9; d_gene: NA; CDR3aa: CASSAQGYRAYEQYF; CDR3nt: TGTGCCAGCAGCGCTCAGGGGTATCGTGCCTACGAGCAGTACTTC
abundance: NA; j_gene: TRBJ2-7; v_gene: TRBV7-9; d_gene: TRBD2; CDR3aa: CASSPGTSGYEQYF; CDR3nt: TGTGCCAGCAGCCCCGGGACTAGCGGCTACGAGCAGTACTTC
abundance: NA; j_gene: TRBJ1-5; v_gene: TRBV27; d_gene: NA; CDR3aa: CASSKTGIYSNQPQHF; CDR3nt: TGTGCCAGCAGCAAGACAGGAATTTATAGCAATCAGCCCCAGCATTTT
abundance: NA; j_gene: TRBJ2-3; v_gene: TRBV7-9; d_gene: NA; CDR3aa: CASSPQSSTDTQYF; CDR3nt: TGTGCCAGCAGCCCACAATCTAGCACAGATACGCAGTATTTT